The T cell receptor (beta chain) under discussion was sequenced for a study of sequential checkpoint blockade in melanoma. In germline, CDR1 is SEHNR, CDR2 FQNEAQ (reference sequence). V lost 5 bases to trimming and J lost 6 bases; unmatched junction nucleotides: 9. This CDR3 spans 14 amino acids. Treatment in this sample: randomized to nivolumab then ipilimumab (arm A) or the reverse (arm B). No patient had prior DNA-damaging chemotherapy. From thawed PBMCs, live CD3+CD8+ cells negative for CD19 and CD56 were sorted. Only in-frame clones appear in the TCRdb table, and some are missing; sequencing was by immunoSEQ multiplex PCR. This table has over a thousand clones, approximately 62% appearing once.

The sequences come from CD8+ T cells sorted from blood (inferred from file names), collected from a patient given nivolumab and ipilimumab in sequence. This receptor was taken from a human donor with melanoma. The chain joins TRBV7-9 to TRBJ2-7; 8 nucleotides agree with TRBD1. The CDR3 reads CASSRGDRWFEQYF. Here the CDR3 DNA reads TGTGCCAGCAGCCGCGGGGACAGGTGGTTCGAGCAGTACTTC.